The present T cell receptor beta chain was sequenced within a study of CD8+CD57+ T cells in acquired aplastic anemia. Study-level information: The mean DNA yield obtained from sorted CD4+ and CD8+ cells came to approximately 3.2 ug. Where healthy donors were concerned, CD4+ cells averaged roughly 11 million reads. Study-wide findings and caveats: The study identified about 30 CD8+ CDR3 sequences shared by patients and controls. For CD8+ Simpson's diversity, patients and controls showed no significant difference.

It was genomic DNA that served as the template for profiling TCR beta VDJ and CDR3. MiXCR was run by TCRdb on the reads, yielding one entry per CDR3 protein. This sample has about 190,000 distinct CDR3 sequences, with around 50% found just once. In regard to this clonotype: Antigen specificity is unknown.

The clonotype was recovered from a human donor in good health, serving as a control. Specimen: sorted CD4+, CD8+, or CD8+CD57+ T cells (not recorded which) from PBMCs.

The CDR3 DNA is TGTGCCACCAGCCCAAGGACAGGGGGTGGCTACACCTTC. This translates into CATSPRTGGGYTF. This sequence joins TRBV15 and TRBJ1-2; TRBD1 matches at 10 bases. In germline, CDR1 is LNHNV, CDR2 YYDKDF (reference sequence). V was pared by 5 bases and J by 7 bases, with 4 bases of the junction left unmatched. The CDR3 is 13 amino acids.